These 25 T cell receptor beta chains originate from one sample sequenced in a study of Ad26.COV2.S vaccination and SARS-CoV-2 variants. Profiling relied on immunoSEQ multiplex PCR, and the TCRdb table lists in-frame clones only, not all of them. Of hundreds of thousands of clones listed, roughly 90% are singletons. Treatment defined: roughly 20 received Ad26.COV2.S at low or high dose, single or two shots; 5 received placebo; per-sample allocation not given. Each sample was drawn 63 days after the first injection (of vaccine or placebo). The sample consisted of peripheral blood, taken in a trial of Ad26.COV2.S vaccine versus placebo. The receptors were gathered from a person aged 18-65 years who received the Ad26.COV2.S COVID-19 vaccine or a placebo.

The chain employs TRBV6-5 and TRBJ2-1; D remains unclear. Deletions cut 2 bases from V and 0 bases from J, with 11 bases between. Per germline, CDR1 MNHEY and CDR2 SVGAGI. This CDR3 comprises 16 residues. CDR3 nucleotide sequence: TGTGCCAGCAGTTACACGGGTATGGGCTCCTACAATGAGCAGTTCTTC. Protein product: CASSYTGMGSYNEQFF.

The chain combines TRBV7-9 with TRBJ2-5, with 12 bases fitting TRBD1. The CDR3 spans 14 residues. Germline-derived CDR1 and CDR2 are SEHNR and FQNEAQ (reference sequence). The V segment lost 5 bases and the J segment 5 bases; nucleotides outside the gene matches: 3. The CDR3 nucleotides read TGTGCCAGCAGCGCCGGGACAGGGGGCGAGACCCAGTACTTC. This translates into CASSAGTGGETQYF. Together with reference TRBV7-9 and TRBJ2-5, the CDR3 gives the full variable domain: DTGVSQNPRHKITKRGQNVTFRCDPISEHNRLYWYRQTLGQGPEFLTYFQNEAQLEKSRLLSDRFSAERPKGSFSTLEIQRTEQGDSAMYLCASSAGTGGETQYFGPGTRLLVL.

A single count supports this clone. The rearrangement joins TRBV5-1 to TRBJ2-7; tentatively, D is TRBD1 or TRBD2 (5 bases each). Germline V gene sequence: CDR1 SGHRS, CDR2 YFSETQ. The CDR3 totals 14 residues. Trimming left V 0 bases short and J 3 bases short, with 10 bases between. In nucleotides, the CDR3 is TGCGCCAGCAGCTTGGGAGGGGTGGTCTACGAGCAGTACTTC. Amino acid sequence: CASSLGGVVYEQYF.

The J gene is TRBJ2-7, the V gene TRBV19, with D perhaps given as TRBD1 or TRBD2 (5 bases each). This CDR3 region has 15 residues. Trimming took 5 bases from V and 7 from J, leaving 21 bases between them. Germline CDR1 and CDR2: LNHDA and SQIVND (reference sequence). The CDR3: CASSALGTPEEEQYF. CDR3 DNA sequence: TGTGCCAGTAGTGCCCTCGGGACCCCCGAGGAGGAGCAGTACTTC.

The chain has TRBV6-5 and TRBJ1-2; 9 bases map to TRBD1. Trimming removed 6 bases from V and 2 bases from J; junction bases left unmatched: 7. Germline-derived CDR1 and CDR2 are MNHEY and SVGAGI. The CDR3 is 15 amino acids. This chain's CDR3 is CASRGGQGPNYGYTF. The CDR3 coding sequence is TGTGCCAGCAGGGGAGGACAGGGGCCCAACTATGGCTACACCTTC.

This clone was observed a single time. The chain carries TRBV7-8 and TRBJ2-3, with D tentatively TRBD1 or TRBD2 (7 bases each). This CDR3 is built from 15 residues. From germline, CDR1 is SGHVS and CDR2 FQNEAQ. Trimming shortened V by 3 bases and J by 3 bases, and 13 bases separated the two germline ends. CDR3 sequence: CASSFRQGGTDTQYF. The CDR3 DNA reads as TGTGCCAGCAGCTTCCGACAGGGAGGGACAGATACGCAGTATTTT.

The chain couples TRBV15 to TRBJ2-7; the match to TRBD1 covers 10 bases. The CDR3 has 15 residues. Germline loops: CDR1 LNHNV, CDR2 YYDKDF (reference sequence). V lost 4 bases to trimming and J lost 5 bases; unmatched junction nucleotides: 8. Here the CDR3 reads CATSTRTGGVNEQYF. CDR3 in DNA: TGTGCCACCAGCACCCGGACAGGGGGTGTTAACGAGCAGTACTTC.

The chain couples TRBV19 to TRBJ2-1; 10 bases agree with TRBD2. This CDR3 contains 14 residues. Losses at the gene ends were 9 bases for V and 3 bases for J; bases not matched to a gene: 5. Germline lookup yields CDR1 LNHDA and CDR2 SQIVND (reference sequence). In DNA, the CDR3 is TGTGCCAGCCGGCTAGCGGGAGTCTACAATGAGCAGTTCTTC. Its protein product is CASRLAGVYNEQFF. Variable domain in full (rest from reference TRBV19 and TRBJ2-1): DGGITQSPKYLFRKEGQNVTLSCEQNLNHDAMYWYRQDPGQGLRLIYYSQIVNDFQKGDIAEGYSVSREKKESFPLTVTSAQKNPTAFYLCASRLAGVYNEQFFGPGTRLTVL.

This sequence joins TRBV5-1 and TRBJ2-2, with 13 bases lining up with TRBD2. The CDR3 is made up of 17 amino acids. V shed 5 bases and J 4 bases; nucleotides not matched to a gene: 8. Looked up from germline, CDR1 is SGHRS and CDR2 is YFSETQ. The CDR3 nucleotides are TGCGCCAGCAGTTTTGGGGGACTAGCGGGGATCACCGGGGAGCTGTTTTTT. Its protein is CASSFGGLAGITGELFF.

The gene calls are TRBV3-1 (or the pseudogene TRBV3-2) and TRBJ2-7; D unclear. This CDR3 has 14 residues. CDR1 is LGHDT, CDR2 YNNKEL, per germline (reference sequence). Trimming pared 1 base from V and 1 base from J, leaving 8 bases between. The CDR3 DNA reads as TGTGCCAGCAGCCAAGTGTCGGTTTCCTACGAGCAGTACTTC. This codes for CASSQVSVSYEQYF.

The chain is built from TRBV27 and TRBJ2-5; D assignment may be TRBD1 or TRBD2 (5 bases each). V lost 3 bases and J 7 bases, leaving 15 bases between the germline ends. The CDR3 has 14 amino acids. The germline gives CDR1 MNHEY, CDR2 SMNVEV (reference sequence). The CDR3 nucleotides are TGTGCCAGCAGTTTTAGTGGGACCGCAGCGACCCAGTACTTC. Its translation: CASSFSGTAATQYF.

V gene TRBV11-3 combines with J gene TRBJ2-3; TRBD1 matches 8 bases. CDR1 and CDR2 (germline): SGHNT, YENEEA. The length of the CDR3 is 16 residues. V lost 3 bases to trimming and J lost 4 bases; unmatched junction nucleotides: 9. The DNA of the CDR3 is TGTGCCAGCAGCTTTGGACAGGGCACGCTCGCAGATACGCAGTATTTT. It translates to CASSFGQGTLADTQYF.

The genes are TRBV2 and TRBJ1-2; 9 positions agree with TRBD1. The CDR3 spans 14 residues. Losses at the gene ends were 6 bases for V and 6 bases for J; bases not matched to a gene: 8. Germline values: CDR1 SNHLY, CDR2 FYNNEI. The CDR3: CASRTTGGADGYTF. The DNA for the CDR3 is TGTGCCAGCAGGACTACAGGGGGCGCGGATGGCTACACCTTC.

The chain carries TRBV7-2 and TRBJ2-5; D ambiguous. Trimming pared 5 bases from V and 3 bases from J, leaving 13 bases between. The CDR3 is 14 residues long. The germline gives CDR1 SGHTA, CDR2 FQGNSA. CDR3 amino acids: CASSLSRIEETQYF. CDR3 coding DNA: TGTGCCAGCAGCCTAAGCCGGATCGAAGAGACCCAGTACTTC. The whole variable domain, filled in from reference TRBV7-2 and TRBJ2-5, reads GAGVSQSPSNKVTEKGKDVELRCDPISGHTALYWYRQSLGQGLEFLIYFQGNSAPDKSGLPSDRFSAERTGGSVSTLTIQRTQQEDSAVYLCASSLSRIEETQYFGPGTRLLVL.

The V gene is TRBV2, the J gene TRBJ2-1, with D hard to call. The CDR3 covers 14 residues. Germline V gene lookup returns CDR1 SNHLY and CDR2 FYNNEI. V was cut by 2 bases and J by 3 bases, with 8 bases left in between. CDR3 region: CASSELVGYNEQFF. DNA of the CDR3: TGTGCCAGCAGTGAACTAGTCGGCTACAATGAGCAGTTCTTC.

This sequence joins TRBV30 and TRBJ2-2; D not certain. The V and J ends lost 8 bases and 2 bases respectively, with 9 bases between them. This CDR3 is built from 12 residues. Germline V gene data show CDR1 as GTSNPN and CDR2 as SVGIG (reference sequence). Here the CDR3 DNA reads TGTGCCCAGGCTTTCAACACCGGGGAGCTGTTTTTT. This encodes CAQAFNTGELFF. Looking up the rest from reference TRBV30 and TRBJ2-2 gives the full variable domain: SQTIHQWPATLVQPVGSPLSLECTVEGTSNPNLYWYRQAAGRGLQLLFYSVGIGQISSEVPQNLSASRPQDRQFILSSKKLLLSDSGFYLCAQAFNTGELFFGEGSRLTVL.

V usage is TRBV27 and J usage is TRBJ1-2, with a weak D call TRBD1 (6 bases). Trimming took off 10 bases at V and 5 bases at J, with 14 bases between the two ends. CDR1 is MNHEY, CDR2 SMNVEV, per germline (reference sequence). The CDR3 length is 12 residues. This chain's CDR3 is CATRGGSYGYTF. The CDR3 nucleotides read TGTGCCACCAGGGGTGGCTCTTATGGCTACACCTTC.

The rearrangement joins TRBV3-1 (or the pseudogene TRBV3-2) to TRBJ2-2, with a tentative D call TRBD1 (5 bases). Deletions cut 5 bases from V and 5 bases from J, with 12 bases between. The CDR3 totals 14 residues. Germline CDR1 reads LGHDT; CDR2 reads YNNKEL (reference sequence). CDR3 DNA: TGTGCCAGCAGCACCCACAGGAGTACCGGGGAGCTGTTTTTT. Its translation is CASSTHRSTGELFF.

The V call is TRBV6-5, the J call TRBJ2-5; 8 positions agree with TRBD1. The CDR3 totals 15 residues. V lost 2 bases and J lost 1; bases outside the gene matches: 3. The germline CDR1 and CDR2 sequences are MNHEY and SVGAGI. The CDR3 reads CASSYGTGVQETQYF. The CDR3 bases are TGTGCCAGCAGTTACGGGACAGGCGTCCAAGAGACCCAGTACTTC.

The CDR3, as DNA: TGTGCCAGTAGTAGGGCCCCTTTAGGGCCCCAGCATTTT. Encoded protein: CASSRAPLGPQHF. V gene TRBV19 combines with J gene TRBJ1-5; D call uncertain. Looked up from germline, CDR1 is LNHDA and CDR2 is SQIVND (reference sequence). The CDR3 has 13 amino acids. The ends were cut back, 4 bases at V and 9 bases at J, with 13 bases in the middle. Together with reference TRBV19 and TRBJ1-5, the CDR3 gives the full variable domain: DGGITQSPKYLFRKEGQNVTLSCEQNLNHDAMYWYRQDPGQGLRLIYYSQIVNDFQKGDIAEGYSVSREKKESFPLTVTSAQKNPTAFYLCASSRAPLGPQHFGDGTRLSIL.

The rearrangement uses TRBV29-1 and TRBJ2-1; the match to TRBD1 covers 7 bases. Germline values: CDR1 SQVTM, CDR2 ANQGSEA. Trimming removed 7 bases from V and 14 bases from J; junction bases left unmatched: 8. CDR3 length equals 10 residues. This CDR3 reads CSAGETGKFF. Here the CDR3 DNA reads TGCAGCGCCGGTGAGACAGGGAAGTTCTTC.

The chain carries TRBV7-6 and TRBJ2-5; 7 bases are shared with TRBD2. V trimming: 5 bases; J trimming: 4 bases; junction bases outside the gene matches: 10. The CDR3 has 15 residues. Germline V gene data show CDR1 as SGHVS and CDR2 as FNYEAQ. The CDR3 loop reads CASSPPRGSTETQYF. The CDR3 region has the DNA TGTGCCAGCAGCCCCCCCCGCGGGAGTACAGAGACCCAGTACTTC.

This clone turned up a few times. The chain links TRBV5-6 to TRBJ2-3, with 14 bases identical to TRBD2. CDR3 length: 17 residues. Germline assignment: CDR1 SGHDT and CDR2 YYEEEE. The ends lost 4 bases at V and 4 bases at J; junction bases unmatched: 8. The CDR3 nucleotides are TGTGCCAGCAGCCCAGGGACTAGCGGGAGTAGGTCAGATACGCAGTATTTT. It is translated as CASSPGTSGSRSDTQYF.

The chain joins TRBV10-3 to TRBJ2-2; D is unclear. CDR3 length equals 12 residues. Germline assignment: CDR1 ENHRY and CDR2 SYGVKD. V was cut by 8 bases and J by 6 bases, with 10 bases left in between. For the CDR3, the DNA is TGTGCCATCGGGTTTCCTGCCGGGGAGCTGTTTTTT. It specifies CAIGFPAGELFF.

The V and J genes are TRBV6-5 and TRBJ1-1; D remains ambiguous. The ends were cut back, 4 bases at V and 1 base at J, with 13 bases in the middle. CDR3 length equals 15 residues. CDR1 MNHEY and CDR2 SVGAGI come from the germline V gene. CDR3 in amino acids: CASSSSLTTNTEAFF. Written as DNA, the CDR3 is TGTGCCAGCAGTTCGTCTTTGACAACGAACACTGAAGCTTTCTTT.